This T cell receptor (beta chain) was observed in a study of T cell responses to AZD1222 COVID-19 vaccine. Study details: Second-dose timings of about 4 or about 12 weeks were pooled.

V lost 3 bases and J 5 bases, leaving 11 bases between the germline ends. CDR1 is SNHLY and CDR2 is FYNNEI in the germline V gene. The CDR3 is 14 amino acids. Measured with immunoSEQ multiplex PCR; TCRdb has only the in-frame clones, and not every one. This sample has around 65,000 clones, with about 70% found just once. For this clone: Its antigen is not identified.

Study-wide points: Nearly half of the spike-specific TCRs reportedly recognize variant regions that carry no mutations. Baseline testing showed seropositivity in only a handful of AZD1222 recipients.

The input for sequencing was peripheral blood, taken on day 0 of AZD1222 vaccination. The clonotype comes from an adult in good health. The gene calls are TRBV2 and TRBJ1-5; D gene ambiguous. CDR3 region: CASSERGSHQPQHF. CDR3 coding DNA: TGTGCCAGCAGTGAGAGAGGGAGCCATCAGCCCCAGCATTTT.